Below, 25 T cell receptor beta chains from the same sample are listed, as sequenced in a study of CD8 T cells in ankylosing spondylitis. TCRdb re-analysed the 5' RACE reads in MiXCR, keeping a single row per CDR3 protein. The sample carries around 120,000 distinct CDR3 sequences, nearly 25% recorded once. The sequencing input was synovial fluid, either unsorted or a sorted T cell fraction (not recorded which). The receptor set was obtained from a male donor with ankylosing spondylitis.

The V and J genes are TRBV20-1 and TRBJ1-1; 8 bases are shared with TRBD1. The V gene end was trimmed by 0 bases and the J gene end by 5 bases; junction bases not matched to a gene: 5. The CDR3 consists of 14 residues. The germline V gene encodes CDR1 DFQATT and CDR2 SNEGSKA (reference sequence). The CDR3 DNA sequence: TGCAGTGCTAGAGATAGGACAGGGACGACTGAAGCTTTCTTT. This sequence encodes CSARDRTGTTEAFF.

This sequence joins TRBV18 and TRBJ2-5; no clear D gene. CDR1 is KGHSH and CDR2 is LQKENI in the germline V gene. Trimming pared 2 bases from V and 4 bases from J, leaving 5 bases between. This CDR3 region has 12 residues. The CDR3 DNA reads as TGTGCCAGCTCACCAAGGCTAGAGACCCAGTACTTC. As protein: CASSPRLETQYF.

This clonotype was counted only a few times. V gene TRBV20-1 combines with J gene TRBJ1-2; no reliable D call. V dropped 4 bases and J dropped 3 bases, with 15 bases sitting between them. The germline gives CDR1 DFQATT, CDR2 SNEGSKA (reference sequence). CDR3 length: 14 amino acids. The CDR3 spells CSAKVVSFYYGYTF. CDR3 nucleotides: TGCAGTGCTAAGGTGGTCTCCTTCTACTATGGCTACACCTTC.

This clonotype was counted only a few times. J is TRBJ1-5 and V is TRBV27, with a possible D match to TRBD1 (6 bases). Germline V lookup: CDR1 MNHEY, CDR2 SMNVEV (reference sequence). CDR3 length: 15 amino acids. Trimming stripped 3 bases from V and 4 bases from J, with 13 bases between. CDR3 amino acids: CASSLEQGGNQPQHF. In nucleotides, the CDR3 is TGTGCCAGCAGTTTGGAACAGGGTGGAAATCAGCCCCAGCATTTT.

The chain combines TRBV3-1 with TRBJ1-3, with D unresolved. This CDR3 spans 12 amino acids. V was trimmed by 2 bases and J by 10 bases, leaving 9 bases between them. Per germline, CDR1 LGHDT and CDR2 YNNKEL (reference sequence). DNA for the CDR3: TGTGCCAGCAGCCAAATTAAGGGTACCATATATTTT. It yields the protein CASSQIKGTIYF.

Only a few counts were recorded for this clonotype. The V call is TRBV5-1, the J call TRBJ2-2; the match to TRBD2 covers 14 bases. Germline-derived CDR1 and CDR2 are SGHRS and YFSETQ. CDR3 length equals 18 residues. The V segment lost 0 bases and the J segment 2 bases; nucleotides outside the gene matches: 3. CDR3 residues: CASSLAGTSGGNTGELFF. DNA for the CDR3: TGCGCCAGCAGCTTGGCCGGGACTAGCGGGGGCAACACCGGGGAGCTGTTTTTT.

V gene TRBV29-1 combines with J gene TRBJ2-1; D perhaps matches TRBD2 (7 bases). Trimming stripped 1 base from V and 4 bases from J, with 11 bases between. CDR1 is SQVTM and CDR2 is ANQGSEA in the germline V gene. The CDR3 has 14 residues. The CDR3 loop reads CSVEGGGDYNEQFF. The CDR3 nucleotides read TGCAGCGTTGAAGGGGGGGGCGATTACAATGAGCAGTTCTTC.

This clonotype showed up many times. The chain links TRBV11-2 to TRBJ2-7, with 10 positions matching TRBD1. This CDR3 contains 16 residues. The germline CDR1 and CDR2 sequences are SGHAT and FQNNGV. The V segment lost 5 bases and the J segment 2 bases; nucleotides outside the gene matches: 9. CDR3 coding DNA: TGTGCCAGCAGCCCATACCGGGACAGGGGACCCTACGAGCAGTACTTC. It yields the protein CASSPYRDRGPYEQYF.

CDR3: CASSPKGSSGYTDTQYF. CDR3 DNA: TGTGCCAGCAGCCCTAAGGGTAGTAGCGGGTACACAGATACGCAGTATTTT. This chain uses TRBV11-2 with TRBJ2-3, with 7 bases matching TRBD2. Unmatched junction bases numbered 13, after V lost 5 bases and J lost 2 bases. This CDR3 comprises 17 residues. CDR1 and CDR2 (germline): SGHAT, FQNNGV.

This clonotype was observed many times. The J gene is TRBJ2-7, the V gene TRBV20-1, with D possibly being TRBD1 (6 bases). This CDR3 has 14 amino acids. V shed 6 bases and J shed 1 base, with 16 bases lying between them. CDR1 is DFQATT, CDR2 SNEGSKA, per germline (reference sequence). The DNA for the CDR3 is TGCAGTGCGAGTGGTTGGGGACAATCCTACGAGCAGTACTTC. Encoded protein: CSASGWGQSYEQYF.

The CDR3 bases are TGTGCCACCAGTGAGGCCGGGACAGGATTGAAGACCCAGTACTTC. Protein: CATSEAGTGLKTQYF. The chain links TRBV24-1 to TRBJ2-5, with 8 bases aligning to TRBD1. The junction had 9 bases not matched to a gene; V was cut back by 4 bases and J by 6 bases. Per germline, CDR1 KGHDR and CDR2 SFDVKD. CDR3 length: 15 amino acids.

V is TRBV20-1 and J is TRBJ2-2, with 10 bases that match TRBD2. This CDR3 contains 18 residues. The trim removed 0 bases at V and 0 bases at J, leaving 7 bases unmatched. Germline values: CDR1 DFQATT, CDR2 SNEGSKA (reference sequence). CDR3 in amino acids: CSAREWGTSAANTGELFF. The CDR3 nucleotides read TGCAGTGCTAGAGAATGGGGGACTAGCGCTGCGAACACCGGGGAGCTGTTTTTT.

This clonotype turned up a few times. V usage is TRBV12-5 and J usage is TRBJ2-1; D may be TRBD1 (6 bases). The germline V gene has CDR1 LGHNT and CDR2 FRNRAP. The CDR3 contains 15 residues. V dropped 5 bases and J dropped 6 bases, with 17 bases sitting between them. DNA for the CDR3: TGTGCTAGTGGTGACCCCGTGGCAGGGGTCAATGAGCAGTTCTTC. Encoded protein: CASGDPVAGVNEQFF. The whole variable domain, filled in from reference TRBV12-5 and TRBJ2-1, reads DARVTQTPRHKVTEMGQEVTMRCQPILGHNTVFWYRQTMMQGLELLAYFRNRAPLDDSGMPKDRFSAEMPDATLATLKIQPSEPRDSAVYFCASGDPVAGVNEQFFGPGTRLTVL.

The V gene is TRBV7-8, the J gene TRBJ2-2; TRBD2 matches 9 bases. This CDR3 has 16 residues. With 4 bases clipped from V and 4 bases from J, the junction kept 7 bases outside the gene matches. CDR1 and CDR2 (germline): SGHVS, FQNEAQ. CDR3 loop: CASSSDAAGGTGELFF. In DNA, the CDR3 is TGTGCCAGCAGCTCGGATGCAGCGGGAGGCACCGGGGAGCTGTTTTTT.

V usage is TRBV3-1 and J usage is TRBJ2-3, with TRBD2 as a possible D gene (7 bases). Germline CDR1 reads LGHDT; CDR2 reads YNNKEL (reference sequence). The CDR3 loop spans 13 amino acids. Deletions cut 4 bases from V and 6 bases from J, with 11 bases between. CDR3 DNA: TGTGCCAGCAGCCCTCGGGGGGCGGATACGCAGTATTTT. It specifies CASSPRGADTQYF.

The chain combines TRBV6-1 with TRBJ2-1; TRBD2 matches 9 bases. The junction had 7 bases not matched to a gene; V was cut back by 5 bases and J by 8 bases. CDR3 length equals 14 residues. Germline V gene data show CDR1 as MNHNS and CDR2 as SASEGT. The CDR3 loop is CASSRSGSAHEQFF. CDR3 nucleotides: TGTGCCAGCAGTCGTAGCGGGAGTGCCCATGAGCAGTTCTTC.

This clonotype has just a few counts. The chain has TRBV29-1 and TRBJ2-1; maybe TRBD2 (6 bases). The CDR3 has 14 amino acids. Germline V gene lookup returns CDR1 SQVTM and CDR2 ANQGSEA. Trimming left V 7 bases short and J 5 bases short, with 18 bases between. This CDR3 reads CSALLVDYHNEQFF. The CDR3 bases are TGCAGCGCTCTGCTGGTGGACTACCACAATGAGCAGTTCTTC.

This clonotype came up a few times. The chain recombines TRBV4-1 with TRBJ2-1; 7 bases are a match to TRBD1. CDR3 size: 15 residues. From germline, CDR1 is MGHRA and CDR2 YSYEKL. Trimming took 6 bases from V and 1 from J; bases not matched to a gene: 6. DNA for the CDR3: TGCGCCAGCAGTCTGGACAGGACTTCCTACAATGAGCAGTTCTTC. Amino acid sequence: CASSLDRTSYNEQFF.

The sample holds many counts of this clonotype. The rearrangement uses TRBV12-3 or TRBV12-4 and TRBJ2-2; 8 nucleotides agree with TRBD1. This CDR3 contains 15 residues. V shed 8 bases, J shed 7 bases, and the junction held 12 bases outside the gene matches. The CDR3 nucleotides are TGTGCCAGCGGATCCGGGACAGGAAAATTCGGGGAGCTGTTTTTT. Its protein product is CASGSGTGKFGELFF.

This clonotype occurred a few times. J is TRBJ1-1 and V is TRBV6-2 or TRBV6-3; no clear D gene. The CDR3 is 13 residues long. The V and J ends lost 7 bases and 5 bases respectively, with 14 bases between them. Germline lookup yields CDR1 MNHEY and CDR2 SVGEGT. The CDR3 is CASNLGEWTEAFF. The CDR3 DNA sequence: TGTGCCAGCAACCTTGGGGAATGGACTGAAGCTTTCTTT.

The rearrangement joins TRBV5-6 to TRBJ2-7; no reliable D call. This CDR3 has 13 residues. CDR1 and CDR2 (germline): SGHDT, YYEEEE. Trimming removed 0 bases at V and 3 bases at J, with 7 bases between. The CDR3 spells CASSLGLLYEQYV. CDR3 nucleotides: TGTGCCAGCAGCTTGGGCCTTCTCTACGAGCAGTACGTC.

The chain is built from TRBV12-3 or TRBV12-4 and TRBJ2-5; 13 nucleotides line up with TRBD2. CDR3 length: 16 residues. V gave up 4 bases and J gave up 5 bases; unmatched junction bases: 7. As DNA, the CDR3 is TGTGCCAGCAGTTCCTCTACTAGCGGGAGGGAGGAGACCCAGTACTTC. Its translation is CASSSSTSGREETQYF.

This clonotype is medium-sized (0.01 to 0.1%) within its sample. CDR3 loop: CASSKGSYEQYF. The CDR3 nucleotides read TGTGCCAGTAGTAAGGGATCCTACGAGCAGTACTTC. This chain joins TRBV19 and TRBJ2-7; D not resolved. Per the germline V gene, CDR1 is LNHDA and CDR2 is SQIVND (reference sequence). The V gene lost 4 bases and the J gene lost 1 base, with 5 bases spanning the gap. This CDR3 spans 12 amino acids.

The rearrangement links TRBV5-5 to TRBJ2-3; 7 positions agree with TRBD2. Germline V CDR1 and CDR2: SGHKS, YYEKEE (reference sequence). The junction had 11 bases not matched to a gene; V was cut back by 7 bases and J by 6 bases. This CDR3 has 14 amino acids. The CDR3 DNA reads TGTGCCAGCGGAGGACTAGGATTTTTGGATACGCAGTATTTT. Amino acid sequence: CASGGLGFLDTQYF.

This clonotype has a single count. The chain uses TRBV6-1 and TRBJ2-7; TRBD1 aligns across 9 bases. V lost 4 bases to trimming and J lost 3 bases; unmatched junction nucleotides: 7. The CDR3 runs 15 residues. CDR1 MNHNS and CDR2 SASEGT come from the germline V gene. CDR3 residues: CASSVKDRGLYEQYV. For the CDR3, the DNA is TGTGCCAGCAGTGTTAAGGACAGGGGACTCTACGAGCAGTACGTC.